The 30 T cell receptor beta chains presented below share a single source sample, sequenced in a study of blood T cells in healthy people across ages. Using a J-beta primer mix together with a sample-barcoded 5' primer, a second PCR was run for about 7 to 12 cycles. TCRdb independently ran MiXCR on the 5' RACE reads; one entry per CDR3 protein. The data contain 750,000 to 850,000 distinct CDR3 sequences, 20% to 30% of them singletons. The data were also submitted as part of a second study, on T cells of mothers and their children.

The sequencing sample was made of blood. These receptors originate from a boy aged 5-17 years in good health.

The chain couples TRBV2 to TRBJ1-1, with TRBD1 as a possible D gene (6 bases). V lost 7 bases to trimming and J lost 7 bases, with 13 bases between them. CDR3 length: 12 residues. CDR1 SNHLY and CDR2 FYNNEI come from the germline V gene. The CDR3 DNA reads as TGTGCCAGCAAGATAGGGGGGCATGAAGCTTTCTTT. Amino acid sequence: CASKIGGHEAFF.

This clonotype was found a few times. CDR3: CASLPGPVRTGGLNTGELFF. Written as DNA, the CDR3 is TGTGCCAGTCTTCCGGGGCCAGTTAGGACAGGGGGCCTGAACACCGGGGAGCTGTTTTTT. This rearrangement joins TRBV6-1 to TRBJ2-2, with 11 bases identical to TRBD1. Unmatched junction bases numbered 19, after V lost 9 bases and J lost 1 base. The length of the CDR3 is 20 residues. Germline V gives CDR1 MNHNS, CDR2 SASEGT.

The chain uses TRBV28 and TRBJ2-5, with D maybe TRBD2 (5 bases). The germline V gene encodes CDR1 MDHEN and CDR2 SYDVKM. CDR3 length equals 15 residues. Trimming stripped 3 bases from V and 2 bases from J, with 13 bases between. DNA of the CDR3: TGTGCCAGCAGTTTCGAGGGTGAGGTTCAAGAGACCCAGTACTTC. As protein: CASSFEGEVQETQYF.

The genes are TRBV24-1 and TRBJ1-1; D is possibly TRBD1 (6 bases). Germline assignment: CDR1 KGHDR and CDR2 SFDVKD. The CDR3 totals 12 residues. Trimming cost V 11 bases and J 11 bases, with 20 bases left between them. This CDR3 is CAKQGMEVKAFF. The CDR3 nucleotides are TGTGCCAAACAGGGTATGGAAGTTAAGGCTTTCTTT.

About this clonotype: The CDR3 carries no conserved terminal phenylalanine or tryptophan, so it likely arises from a read error. CDR3 residues: CASSQGLAVYNEQFL. The CDR3 coding sequence is TGTGCCAGCAGCCAAGGTCTAGCGGTCTACAATGAGCAGTTCCTC. The J gene is TRBJ2-1, the V gene TRBV14; 7 bases align to TRBD2. Per germline, CDR1 SGHDN and CDR2 FVKESK. The CDR3 loop spans 15 amino acids. V lost 1 base, J lost 3 bases, and 3 bases stayed unmatched.

The chain uses TRBV6-1 and TRBJ2-1, with 7 positions matching TRBD2. The V gene end was trimmed by 10 bases and the J gene end by 8 bases; junction bases not matched to a gene: 20. CDR3 size: 16 residues. Germline V CDR1 and CDR2: MNHNS, SASEGT. CDR3: CATKVGTSVYLDEQFF. The CDR3 region has the DNA TGTGCCACCAAGGTTGGAACTAGCGTATACCTGGATGAGCAGTTCTTC.

The V and J genes are TRBV5-1 and TRBJ2-2, with a weak D call TRBD1 (5 bases). The V end was cut by 4 bases, the J end by 1 base, with 8 bases between. The CDR3 is 14 residues long. Per the germline V gene, CDR1 is SGHRS and CDR2 is YFSETQ. The chain's CDR3 is CASSPTVNTGELFF. The CDR3 nucleotides are TGCGCCAGCAGCCCGACAGTGAACACCGGGGAGCTGTTTTTT.

The chain links TRBV29-1 to TRBJ2-1; 13 bases align to TRBD2. This CDR3 comprises 17 residues. Germline values: CDR1 SQVTM, CDR2 ANQGSEA. The J segment lost 9 bases and the V segment lost 3 bases, leaving 14 bases of the junction unmatched. This CDR3 reads CSVDGTSGTPGAGEQFF. The CDR3 DNA reads as TGCAGCGTTGATGGGACTAGCGGGACCCCCGGGGCTGGTGAGCAGTTCTTC.

V gene TRBV15 combines with J gene TRBJ2-1; D gene ambiguous. Germline loops: CDR1 LNHNV, CDR2 YYDKDF (reference sequence). The ends were cut back, 5 bases at V and 8 bases at J, with 7 bases in the middle. The CDR3 consists of 11 residues. The CDR3, as DNA: TGTGCCACCAGCGACCGGTATGAGCAGTTCTTC. Translation: CATSDRYEQFF.

This clonotype was detected a few times. Mismatch with germline at one junction end may stem from a read error. The chain carries TRBV20-1 and TRBJ2-1; 7 bases line up with TRBD2. Germline CDR1 reads DFQATT; CDR2 reads SNEGSKA (reference sequence). This CDR3 has 16 amino acids. CDR3 DNA: TGCAGTGCTAGAGTCTTTGGCGGGAGCTCCTACAGTGAGCAGTTCTTC. Translated, it gives CSARVFGGSSYSEQFF.

This chain links TRBV28 with TRBJ2-5, with 8 bases identical to TRBD1. The CDR3 runs to 17 residues. The J segment lost 1 base and the V segment lost 6 bases, leaving 13 bases of the junction unmatched. Germline V gene lookup returns CDR1 MDHEN and CDR2 SYDVKM. CDR3 sequence reads: CASSLLGQGRAQETQYF. For the CDR3, the DNA is TGTGCCAGCAGCTTACTAGGACAGGGAAGGGCCCAAGAGACCCAGTACTTC.

This chain connects TRBV12-3 or TRBV12-4 to TRBJ1-4; TRBD1 matches at 7 bases. This CDR3 is 11 amino acids long. The ends lost 6 bases at V and 13 bases at J; junction bases unmatched: 5. This chain's CDR3 is CASRETGRLFF. DNA of the CDR3: TGTGCCAGCAGAGAGACAGGGAGACTGTTTTTT.

The chain joins TRBV11-2 to TRBJ2-4; D not certain. The CDR3 has 14 amino acids. CDR1 is SGHAT, CDR2 FQNNGV, per germline. V dropped 2 bases and J dropped 7 bases, with 12 bases sitting between them. For the CDR3, the DNA is TGTGCCAGCAGCTTACTGGGCAGGACGAACATTCAGTACTTC. This gives the protein CASSLLGRTNIQYF.

The chain employs TRBV29-1 and TRBJ1-2, with D possibly being TRBD1 (6 bases). Germline V lookup: CDR1 SQVTM, CDR2 ANQGSEA. Deletions cut 0 bases from V and 6 bases from J, with 20 bases between. The CDR3 spans 16 residues. The CDR3 here is CSVEDRGWGGLNGYTF. CDR3 DNA: TGCAGCGTTGAAGATCGGGGATGGGGGGGCTTGAATGGCTACACCTTC.

In this sample, this clonotype turned up a few times. The chain recombines TRBV20-1 with TRBJ2-3; D unresolved. V lost 2 bases and J lost 6, with 9 bases in between. Germline V gene sequence: CDR1 DFQATT, CDR2 SNEGSKA (reference sequence). The CDR3 runs to 12 residues. The CDR3 spells CSARSPSDTQYF. The CDR3 coding sequence is TGCAGTGCTAGATCCCCCTCGGATACGCAGTATTTT.

This clonotype was seen a handful of times. The chain couples TRBV20-1 to TRBJ2-7, with D unresolved. V was cut by 1 base and J by 0 bases, with 10 bases left in between. This CDR3 has 14 residues. Germline assignment: CDR1 DFQATT and CDR2 SNEGSKA (reference sequence). The CDR3 loop reads CSARGQENSYEQYF. CDR3 DNA: TGCAGTGCTAGAGGGCAGGAAAACTCCTACGAGCAGTACTTC.

This chain uses TRBV4-2 with TRBJ2-5; maybe TRBD2 (6 bases). The end of the DNA aligns better with TRBJ2-1, so the J call may be wrong. The CDR3 covers 16 residues. Germline V CDR1 and CDR2: LGHNA, YNFKEQ. In nucleotides, the CDR3 is TGTGCCAGCAGCCAAGATTGGGCGGGATTTGAAGATGAGCAGTTCTTC. It specifies CASSQDWAGFEDEQFF.

The chain recombines TRBV7-9 with TRBJ2-2; D gene ambiguous. In germline, CDR1 is SEHNR, CDR2 FQNEAQ (reference sequence). CDR3 length: 14 amino acids. The CDR3 DNA reads as TGTTCCATCGGTCGTACCTCGATCTCTGGGGAGCTGTTTTTT. Translation: CSIGRTSISGELFF.

The chain links TRBV20-1 to TRBJ2-5; possibly TRBD2 for D (6 bases). The germline V gene has CDR1 DFQATT and CDR2 SNEGSKA (reference sequence). This CDR3 is built from 12 residues. V was clipped by 3 bases and J by 4 bases, with 9 bases between them. CDR3 DNA: TGCAGTGCTAGGACTAGTGGAGAGACCCAGTACTTC. Protein: CSARTSGETQYF.

The chain links TRBV20-1 to TRBJ1-4, with 7 bases identical to TRBD1. The ends lost 6 bases at V and 3 bases at J; junction bases unmatched: 16. From germline, CDR1 is DFQATT and CDR2 SNEGSKA (reference sequence). The CDR3 runs 17 residues. The CDR3 DNA is TGCAGTGCCCCACCCTACAGGGGAGGGATGTCTAATGAAAAACTGTTTTTT. Encoded protein: CSAPPYRGGMSNEKLFF.

This clonotype was detected only once. V is TRBV5-1 and J is TRBJ2-2; 9 positions match TRBD1. V was pared by 10 bases and J by 6 bases, with 10 bases of the junction left unmatched. CDR3 length: 14 amino acids. CDR1 SGHRS and CDR2 YFSETQ come from the germline V gene. The CDR3 reads CAGGGQGQPGELFF. In DNA form, the CDR3 reads TGCGCCGGAGGGGGACAGGGTCAGCCCGGGGAGCTGTTTTTT.

V is TRBV7-3 and J is TRBJ1-1; the D gene is possibly TRBD1 (6 bases). CDR3 length equals 14 residues. The germline V gene encodes CDR1 SGHTA and CDR2 FQGTGA. V lost 5 bases to trimming and J lost 5 bases, with 15 bases between them. CDR3 sequence reads: CASSPFRGATEAFF. The DNA of the CDR3 is TGTGCCAGCAGCCCCTTTAGGGGGGCAACTGAAGCTTTCTTT.

The V call is TRBV7-8, the J call TRBJ1-1; D unclear. CDR1 SGHVS and CDR2 FQNEAQ come from the germline V gene. CDR3 size: 16 residues. V lost 1 base and J lost 5, with 17 bases in between. CDR3 amino acids: CASSLDTTAPGTEAFF. The CDR3 region has the DNA TGTGCCAGCAGCTTAGACACAACCGCCCCGGGGACTGAAGCTTTCTTT.

This chain links TRBV7-2 with TRBJ2-4; 7 bases match TRBD2. With 5 bases clipped from V and 3 bases from J, the junction kept 10 bases outside the gene matches. Per the germline V gene, CDR1 is SGHTA and CDR2 is FQGNSA. CDR3 length: 16 amino acids. CDR3 nucleotide sequence: TGTGCCAGCAGCCGACAGCCTAGCGGACACAAAAACATTCAGTACTTC. It encodes CASSRQPSGHKNIQYF.

This clonotype has more than one count but fewer than ten. CDR3 loop: CSVERSGSYSYNEQFF. The CDR3 coding sequence is TGCAGCGTTGAACGAAGTGGAAGCTACTCCTACAATGAGCAGTTCTTC. V is TRBV29-1 and J is TRBJ2-1; the D is unclear. Trimming left V 2 bases short and J 0 bases short, with 14 bases between. Germline V gene lookup returns CDR1 SQVTM and CDR2 ANQGSEA. The CDR3 runs to 16 residues.

The sample holds a few counts of this clonotype. The gene calls are TRBV7-2 and TRBJ2-5, with D possibly TRBD2 on 5 matching bases. The better agreement between TRBJ2-7 and the DNA end casts doubt on the J call. CDR1 is SGHTA and CDR2 is FQGNSA in the germline V gene. The CDR3 spans 15 residues. The CDR3 DNA sequence: TGTGCCAGCAGCTTAGATCCGGGGAGCACCTACGAGCAGTACTTC. This sequence encodes CASSLDPGSTYEQYF.

V gene TRBV6-5 combines with J gene TRBJ1-2; D unresolved. The germline V gene has CDR1 MNHEY and CDR2 SVGAGI. The CDR3 spans 14 residues. V was trimmed by 6 bases and J by 5 bases, leaving 16 bases between them. The CDR3 DNA follows: TGTGCCAGCAGCCGAAGTTCGACCCATTATGGCTACACCTTC. Translated: CASSRSSTHYGYTF.

This clonotype was detected a few times. The chain employs TRBV25-1 and TRBJ2-3; TRBD2 might be the D (5 bases). Looked up from germline, CDR1 is MGHDK and CDR2 is SYGVNS. V lost 7 bases to trimming and J lost 0 bases, with 14 bases between them. This CDR3 has 15 residues. CDR3 region: CASTSSDSSTDTQYF. The DNA of the CDR3 is TGTGCCAGCACCTCCTCGGACTCGAGCACAGATACGCAGTATTTT.

The gene calls are TRBV7-6 and TRBJ1-4; 7 bases are a match to TRBD1. The CDR3 contains 17 residues. Trimming at V came to 4 bases and at J to 0 bases, leaving 8 bases not matched to a gene. Germline CDR1 SGHVS, CDR2 FNYEAQ. The CDR3 is CASSSVPGGTTNEKLFF. The CDR3 nucleotides are TGTGCCAGCAGCTCTGTGCCAGGGGGGACAACTAATGAAAAACTGTTTTTT.

This clonotype was seen repeatedly, ten times or more. The chain uses TRBV28 and TRBJ2-1; D unclear. CDR1 is MDHEN and CDR2 is SYDVKM in the germline V gene. The CDR3 has 11 residues. Trimming left V 6 bases short and J 6 bases short, with 6 bases between. The DNA of the CDR3 is TGTGCCAGCAGCCCCACCAATGAGCAGTTCTTC. It encodes CASSPTNEQFF. The variable domain in full, completed from reference TRBV28 and TRBJ2-1, reads DVKVTQSSRYLVKRTGEKVFLECVQDMDHENMFWYRQDPGLGLRLIYFSYDVKMKEKGDIPEGYSVSREKKERFSLILESASTNQTSMYLCASSPTNEQFFGPGTRLTVL.